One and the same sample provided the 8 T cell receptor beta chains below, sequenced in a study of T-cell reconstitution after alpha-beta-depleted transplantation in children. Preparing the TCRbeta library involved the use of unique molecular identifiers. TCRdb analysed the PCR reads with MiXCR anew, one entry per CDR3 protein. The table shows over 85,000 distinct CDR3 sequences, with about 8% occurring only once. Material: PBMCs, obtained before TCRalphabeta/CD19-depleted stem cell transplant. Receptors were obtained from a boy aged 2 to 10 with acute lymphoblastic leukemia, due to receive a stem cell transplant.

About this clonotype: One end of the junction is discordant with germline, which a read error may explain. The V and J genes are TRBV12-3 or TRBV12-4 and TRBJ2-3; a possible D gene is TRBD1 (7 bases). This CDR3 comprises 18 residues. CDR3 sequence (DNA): TGTGCCAGCTGTTTAGGCACCGGAGGGGGCGGGGGCACAGATACGCAGTATTTT. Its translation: CASCLGTGGGGGTDTQYF.

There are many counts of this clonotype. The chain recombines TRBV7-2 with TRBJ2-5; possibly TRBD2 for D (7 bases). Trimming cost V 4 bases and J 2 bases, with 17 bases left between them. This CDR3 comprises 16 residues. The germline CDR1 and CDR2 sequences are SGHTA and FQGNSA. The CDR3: CASSSFAGAYQETQYF. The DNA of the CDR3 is TGTGCCAGCAGCTCCTTTGCGGGGGCGTATCAAGAGACCCAGTACTTC.

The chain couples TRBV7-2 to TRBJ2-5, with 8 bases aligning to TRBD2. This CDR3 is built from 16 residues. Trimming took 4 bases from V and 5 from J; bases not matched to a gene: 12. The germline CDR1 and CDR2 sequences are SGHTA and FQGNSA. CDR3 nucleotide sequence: TGTGCCAGCAGCTCCTCGGGGGGGCGGGGAGGGGAGACCCAGTACTTC. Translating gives CASSSSGGRGGETQYF.

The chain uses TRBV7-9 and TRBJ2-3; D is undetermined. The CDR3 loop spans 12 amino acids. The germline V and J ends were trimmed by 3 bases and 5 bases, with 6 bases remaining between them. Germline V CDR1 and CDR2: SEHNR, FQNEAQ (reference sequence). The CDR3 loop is CASSLTVDTQYF. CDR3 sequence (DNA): TGTGCCAGCAGCTTGACGGTAGATACGCAGTATTTT.

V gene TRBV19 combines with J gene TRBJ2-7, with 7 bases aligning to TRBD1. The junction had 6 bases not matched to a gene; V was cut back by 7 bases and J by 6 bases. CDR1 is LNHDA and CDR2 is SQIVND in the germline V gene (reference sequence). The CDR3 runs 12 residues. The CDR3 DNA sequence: TGTGCCAGTACTAACAACAGGGGCGAGCAGTACTTC. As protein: CASTNNRGEQYF.

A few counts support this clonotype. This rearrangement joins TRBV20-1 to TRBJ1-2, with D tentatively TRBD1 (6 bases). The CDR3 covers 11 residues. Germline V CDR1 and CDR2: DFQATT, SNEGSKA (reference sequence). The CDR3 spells CRGRGARGYTF. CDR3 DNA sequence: TGCCGGGGGCGGGGGGCTCGGGGCTACACCTTC.

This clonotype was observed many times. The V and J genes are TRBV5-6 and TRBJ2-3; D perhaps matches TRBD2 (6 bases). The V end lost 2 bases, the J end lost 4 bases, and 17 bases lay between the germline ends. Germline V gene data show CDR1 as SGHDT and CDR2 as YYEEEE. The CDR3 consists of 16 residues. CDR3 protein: CASSLGWRLASDTQYF. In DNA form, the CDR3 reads TGTGCCAGCAGCTTAGGGTGGCGGCTAGCGTCAGATACGCAGTATTTT.

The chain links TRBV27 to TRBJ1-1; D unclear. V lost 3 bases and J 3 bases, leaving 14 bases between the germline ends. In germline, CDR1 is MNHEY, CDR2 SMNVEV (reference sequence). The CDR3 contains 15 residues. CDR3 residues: CASSLDETPDTEAFF. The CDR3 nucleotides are TGTGCCAGCAGTTTGGACGAGACCCCGGACACTGAAGCTTTCTTT.